This T cell receptor (beta chain) appears in the sequencing data of a study of blood T cells in healthy people across ages. A second roughly 6 to 12 cycle PCR used barcoded and J-beta primers. TCRdb re-called the 5' RACE reads through MiXCR, storing one row per CDR3 protein. The sample shows over a million distinct CDR3 sequences, 42% of them seen only once. The germline V gene has CDR1 SGHTA and CDR2 FQGNSA. The CDR3 loop spans 19 amino acids. V was clipped by 1 base and J by 5 bases; unmatched bases: 14. This clonotype was seen a handful of times. This clonotype originated in a woman in her late teens or twenties in good health. The chain joins TRBV7-2 to TRBJ2-1, with 10 positions matching TRBD2. The sample comprised blood. The CDR3 DNA sequence: TGTGCCAGCAGCTTAGACGCGGTGATAGCGGGGGGACTAGACAATGAGCAGTTCTTC. Translation gives CASSLDAVIAGGLDNEQFF.